The clone carrying this TCR beta chain showed up just once. TCRdb's table, derived via immunoSEQ multiplex PCR, lists solely in-frame clones and lacks some. This table has 280,000 or so clones, 70% to 90% appearing once. Those who participated ranged in age from about 18 to 95 years and resided in about two dozen US areas. Membership in each cohort depended on participant-reported clinical history. Recovered Cohort 3 donors showed two negative PCRs, clearance, or symptom resolution. The data stem from a study of blood T cell repertoires in COVID-19. Study background: Nucleic acid was either cDNA or gDNA, and it came from T cells, B-cell-depleted T cells, or PBMCs.

Looked up from germline, CDR1 is MGHRA and CDR2 is YSYEKL. CDR3 length: 16 amino acids. V shed 0 bases and J 5 bases; nucleotides not matched to a gene: 7. Input material: PBMCs or T cells enriched from blood (not recorded which). This chain links TRBV4-1 with TRBJ2-7; 10 bases fit TRBD1. The receptor was isolated from a woman aged 40-49 years who had recovered from COVID-19. The CDR3 loop is CASSQEGTGVRDEQYF. DNA of the CDR3: TGCGCCAGCAGCCAAGAGGGGACAGGGGTTCGGGACGAGCAGTACTTC.